This TCR beta chain emerged from a study of T cells in Graves' hyperthyroidism and ophthalmopathy. Study-wide findings and caveats: Separating ophthalmopathy from stable hyperthyroidism was achieved by a 13 V-J model.

This clonotype was seen more than once but under ten times. Its specificity is unknown. The CDR3 regions of TCR beta were amplified from RNA transcripts. TCR CDR3 underwent first-round RT-PCR with the HTBI primer set. From the multiplex PCR reads, TCRdb called clonotypes with MiXCR, one entry per CDR3 protein. The sample consists of hundreds of thousands of distinct CDR3 sequences, roughly 14% of them appearing once. What was sequenced was blood. This receptor was taken from a man younger than 35 with Graves' ophthalmopathy.

CDR3 coding DNA: TGTGCCAGCAGCGTAGACTATGCGGGCACGCAGTATTTT. It codes for CASSVDYAGTQYF. The rearrangement joins TRBV9 to TRBJ2-3; TRBD2 might be the D (5 bases). Germline V gene sequence: CDR1 SGDLS, CDR2 YYNGEE. The V and J ends lost 0 bases and 9 bases respectively, with 11 bases between them. The CDR3 is made up of 13 amino acids.